This entry lists 29 T cell receptor beta chains sequenced from one sample in a study of early T cells in non-severe SARS-CoV-2 infection. TCRdb re-analysed the 5' RACE reads in MiXCR, keeping a single row per CDR3 protein. The sample carries 70,000 to 95,000 distinct CDR3 sequences, around 11% recorded once. Sequenced material: whole blood. The receptor set was obtained from an adult who was a healthcare worker with PCR-confirmed SARS-CoV-2 infection or an uninfected control (not recorded which).

This clonotype has at least ten counts. The chain combines TRBV4-1 with TRBJ2-5, with TRBD1 matching 7 bases. The germline V gene has CDR1 MGHRA and CDR2 YSYEKL. The CDR3 consists of 14 residues. With 4 bases clipped from V and 3 bases from J, the junction kept 5 bases outside the gene matches. The CDR3 DNA is TGCGCCAGCAGCCCGGGACAGCAAAAAGAGACCCAGTACTTC. This translates into CASSPGQQKETQYF.

This clonotype was seen a few times. This rearrangement joins TRBV11-3 to TRBJ2-3, with D unresolved. The germline CDR1 and CDR2 sequences are SGHNT and YENEEA. V lost 0 bases and J lost 0, with 7 bases in between. There are 15 residues in the CDR3. The DNA of the CDR3 is TGTGCCAGCAGCTTAGACGGTGCTAGCACAGATACGCAGTATTTT. The encoded protein is CASSLDGASTDTQYF.

This clonotype was seen a few times. This chain uses TRBV29-1 with TRBJ1-1; D is unresolved. The CDR3 is made up of 11 amino acids. Germline V gene data show CDR1 as SQVTM and CDR2 as ANQGSEA. Trimming cost V 7 bases and J 0 bases, with 6 bases left between them. CDR3 sequence reads: CSGDMNTEAFF. The CDR3 bases are TGCAGCGGGGATATGAACACTGAAGCTTTCTTT.

This clonotype has at least ten counts. The rearrangement joins TRBV5-6 to TRBJ2-2, with a weak D call TRBD1 (6 bases). Trimming took off 0 bases at V and 1 base at J, with 7 bases between the two ends. The CDR3 is 15 residues long. CDR1 and CDR2 from the germline V gene are SGHDT and YYEEEE. DNA of the CDR3: TGTGCCAGCAGCTTGGCAGGGGTGAACACCGGGGAGCTGTTTTTT. It encodes CASSLAGVNTGELFF.

This chain connects TRBV7-8 to TRBJ1-1; D not certain. The CDR3 is 13 amino acids. The V and J ends lost 2 bases and 11 bases respectively, with 15 bases between them. CDR1 SGHVS and CDR2 FQNEAQ come from the germline V gene. The CDR3 DNA reads TGTGCCAGCAGCTTATTCCAGCGGGGAGGGGCTTTCTTT. Protein sequence: CASSLFQRGGAFF. Using reference TRBV7-8 and TRBJ1-1 for the parts outside the CDR3, the full variable domain is GAGVSQSPRYKVAKRGQDVALRCDPISGHVSLFWYQQALGQGPEFLTYFQNEAQLDKSGLPSDRFFAERPEGSVSTLKIQRTQQEDSAVYLCASSLFQRGGAFFGQGTRLTVV.

This clonotype occurred a few times. The chain is built from TRBV6-5 and TRBJ1-4, with a possible D match to TRBD1 (5 bases). CDR3 length equals 13 residues. Trimming took off 5 bases at V and 5 bases at J, with 9 bases between the two ends. Per the germline V gene, CDR1 is MNHEY and CDR2 is SVGAGI. The CDR3 here is CASSQHRNEKLFF. The CDR3 nucleotides are TGTGCCAGCAGTCAACACAGGAATGAAAAACTGTTTTTT.

The gene calls are TRBV9 and TRBJ1-5; no reliable D call. CDR3 length: 16 amino acids. V gave up 0 bases and J gave up 1 base, with 11 bases separating them. Germline V lookup: CDR1 SGDLS, CDR2 YYNGEE. DNA of the CDR3: TGTGCCAGCAGCGTAGGTGAGGAGTGGAGCAATCAGCCCCAGCATTTT. The encoded protein is CASSVGEEWSNQPQHF. Filled out from reference TRBV9 and TRBJ1-5, the complete variable domain reads DSGVTQTPKHLITATGQRVTLRCSPRSGDLSVYWYQQSLDQGLQFLIQYYNGEERAKGNILERFSAQQFPDLHSELNLSSLELGDSALYFCASSVGEEWSNQPQHFGDGTRLSIL.

The chain is built from TRBV6-5 and TRBJ1-4, with D perhaps matching TRBD1 (6 bases). Between the trimmed V and J ends, which lost 8 bases and 4 bases, there was a span of 11 bases. The CDR3 has 13 amino acids. CDR1 and CDR2 from the germline V gene are MNHEY and SVGAGI. This CDR3 is CASRTAHNEKLFF. The CDR3 DNA sequence: TGTGCCAGCCGGACAGCCCATAATGAAAAACTGTTTTTT.

CDR3 protein: CASSLTDNYGYTF. For the CDR3, the DNA is TGTGCCAGCAGCTTGACGGATAACTATGGCTACACCTTC. V and J are TRBV6-6 and TRBJ1-2; D is uncertain. The germline V gene has CDR1 MNHNY and CDR2 SVGAGI (reference sequence). V was shortened by 6 bases and J by 1 base, with 9 bases between the two germline ends. The CDR3 is 13 residues long.

The J gene is TRBJ2-1, the V gene TRBV29-1; possible D gene TRBD1, 5 bases. With 4 bases removed from V and 13 bases from J, the gap between germline ends came to 17 bases. CDR1 SQVTM and CDR2 ANQGSEA come from the germline V gene. The CDR3 has 12 residues. CDR3 DNA: TGCAGCGTTGGGGGCAGGGAAGTTCCCCAGTTCTTC. This encodes CSVGGREVPQFF.

This clonotype was seen more than once but under ten times. The V gene is TRBV4-2, the J gene TRBJ2-7; 12 bases line up with TRBD2. This CDR3 has 15 amino acids. Losses at the gene ends were 4 bases for V and 2 bases for J; bases not matched to a gene: 3. Germline CDR1 LGHNA, CDR2 YNFKEQ. The CDR3 sequence: CASSPRLAGAYEQYF. CDR3 sequence (DNA): TGTGCCAGCAGCCCGAGACTAGCGGGGGCCTACGAGCAGTACTTC.

This clonotype was seen ten or more times. The chain recombines TRBV6-5 with TRBJ1-2, with 7 bases lining up with TRBD1. Per the germline V gene, CDR1 is MNHEY and CDR2 is SVGAGI. CDR3 length equals 12 residues. With 6 bases clipped from V and 2 bases from J, the junction kept 0 bases outside the gene matches. For the CDR3, the DNA is TGTGCCAGCAGGGACAGGAACTATGGCTACACCTTC. This encodes CASRDRNYGYTF.

V usage is TRBV6-6 and J usage is TRBJ2-3; 8 bases are a match to TRBD2. J lost 2 bases, V lost 7 bases, and 5 bases had no gene match. The CDR3 length is 14 residues. The V gene's germline CDR1 is MNHNY and CDR2 SVGAGI (reference sequence). In nucleotides, the CDR3 is TGTGCCAGCAAAGCGGGGGCCAACACAGATACGCAGTATTTT. Its protein product is CASKAGANTDTQYF.

This clonotype has a count of ten or more. The CDR3 DNA follows: TGCAGTGCTAGAGATTTTACGGGACTGCGGACTGAAGCTTTCTTT. Residues: CSARDFTGLRTEAFF. The chain combines TRBV20-1 with TRBJ1-1; TRBD1 is a possible D gene (5 bases). V lost 0 bases, J lost 5 bases, and 16 bases lay in between. Per the germline V gene, CDR1 is DFQATT and CDR2 is SNEGSKA (reference sequence). The CDR3 runs 15 residues.

The chain links TRBV7-9 to TRBJ1-2; D perhaps matches TRBD1 (5 bases). The CDR3 is 13 residues long. CDR1 SEHNR and CDR2 FQNEAQ come from the germline V gene (reference sequence). V was trimmed by 0 bases and J by 8 bases, leaving 10 bases between them. The CDR3 coding sequence is TGTGCCAGCAGCTTAGCAGGGGCAGAAGGCTACACCTTC. This translates into CASSLAGAEGYTF.

The chain employs TRBV7-9 and TRBJ2-1; D is ambiguous. Between the trimmed V and J ends, which lost 5 bases and 7 bases, there was a span of 12 bases. Germline CDR1 and CDR2: SEHNR and FQNEAQ (reference sequence). The CDR3 loop spans 13 amino acids. The CDR3 DNA is TGTGCCAGCAGCCCCGCCCCTGGGAATGAGCAGTTCTTC. It specifies CASSPAPGNEQFF.

V gene TRBV5-7 combines with J gene TRBJ2-1; 8 bases fit TRBD2. TRBV5-7 is an ORF for which the function is uncertain. CDR3 length: 14 amino acids. V shed 0 bases, J shed 7 bases, and the junction held 3 bases outside the gene matches. The CDR3 region is CASSLGGLENEQFF. The CDR3 bases are TGTGCCAGCAGCTTGGGGGGACTAGAGAATGAGCAGTTCTTC.

This clonotype has ten or more counts. The rearrangement links TRBV9 to TRBJ2-1, with 8 bases identical to TRBD1. The germline V gene encodes CDR1 SGDLS and CDR2 YYNGEE. After removal of 6 bases from V and 4 bases from J, the junction contained 3 bases not matched to a gene. The CDR3 covers 13 residues. CDR3 coding DNA: TGTGCCAGCAAAGGACAGGGATACAATGAGCAGTTCTTC. Translating gives CASKGQGYNEQFF.

This clonotype was detected ten times or more. The chain carries TRBV6-6 and TRBJ2-7; D tentatively fits TRBD1 or TRBD2 (6 bases each). The germline V gene encodes CDR1 MNHNY and CDR2 SVGAGI (reference sequence). The CDR3 has 14 residues. Trimming stripped 5 bases from V and 4 bases from J, with 15 bases between. The CDR3 is CASSEQGGLYEQYF. CDR3 sequence (DNA): TGTGCCAGCAGTGAACAAGGGGGGCTATACGAGCAGTACTTC.

The chain links TRBV7-2 to TRBJ2-7, with a tentative D call TRBD1 (5 bases). The germline gives CDR1 SGHTA, CDR2 FQGNSA. The CDR3 runs to 16 residues. The ends were cut back, 1 base at V and 2 bases at J, with 15 bases in the middle. The CDR3 nucleotides read TGTGCCAGCAGCTTAGTTTGGGGCAGAACCACCTACGAGCAGTACTTC. This translates into CASSLVWGRTTYEQYF.

This clonotype was detected many times. This chain uses TRBV10-2 with TRBJ2-7; TRBD2 agrees at 7 bases. This CDR3 spans 14 amino acids. Germline trimming cut 6 bases from V and 1 base from J; bases unmatched to any gene: 6. Germline V gene data show CDR1 as WSHSY and CDR2 as SAAADI. In DNA form, the CDR3 reads TGCGCCAGCAGGGGGGGGACGGGGTCCTACGAGCAGTACTTC. Protein sequence: CASRGGTGSYEQYF.

CDR3 sequence: CSVRLAGGRADTQYF. The DNA of the CDR3 is TGCAGCGTTAGGCTAGCGGGGGGTCGGGCAGATACGCAGTATTTT. V is TRBV29-1 and J is TRBJ2-3; 11 positions match TRBD2. CDR1 is SQVTM and CDR2 is ANQGSEA in the germline V gene. V dropped 5 bases and J dropped 4; count of bases not matched to a gene: 8. The CDR3 totals 15 residues.

This clonotype was seen repeatedly, ten times or more. The rearrangement links TRBV7-2 to TRBJ2-3; 13 nucleotides match TRBD2. Trimming took 5 bases from V and 7 from J; bases not matched to a gene: 6. The CDR3 has 15 amino acids. Looked up from germline, CDR1 is SGHTA and CDR2 is FQGNSA. This CDR3 is CASSGGLAGRHTQYF. CDR3 DNA sequence: TGTGCCAGCAGCGGGGGACTAGCGGGGCGGCATACGCAGTATTTT.

This sequence joins TRBV27 and TRBJ2-6, with D possibly TRBD1 on 6 matching bases. This CDR3 spans 13 amino acids. Between the trimmed V and J ends, which lost 5 bases and 7 bases, there was a span of 9 bases. Germline-derived CDR1 and CDR2 are MNHEY and SMNVEV (reference sequence). The CDR3 spells CASSPGTANVLTF. The CDR3 region has the DNA TGTGCCAGCAGTCCCGGGACAGCCAACGTCCTGACTTTC.

This clonotype was seen a few times. V usage is TRBV4-1 and J usage is TRBJ2-7; D gene ambiguous. Trimming left V 0 bases short and J 5 bases short, with 8 bases between. The CDR3 sequence is 13 residues long. Germline-derived CDR1 and CDR2 are MGHRA and YSYEKL. The CDR3 bases are TGCGCCAGCAGCCAAGATGAATACCACGAGCAGTACTTC. Residues: CASSQDEYHEQYF.

This clonotype was counted ten times or more. V and J are TRBV12-3 or TRBV12-4 and TRBJ2-5; TRBD1 aligns across 9 bases. The V segment lost 6 bases and the J segment 7 bases; nucleotides outside the gene matches: 6. This CDR3 region has 13 residues. The DNA for the CDR3 is TGTGCCAGCAGCCTGGGACAGGGAGGGACCCAGTACTTC. As protein: CASSLGQGGTQYF.

Comment on this clonotype: Being one base from a much bigger clone, this may be a read error. The chain is built from TRBV2 and TRBJ2-2; D ambiguous. The CDR3 totals 13 residues. CDR1 is SNHLY, CDR2 FYNNEI, per germline. CDR3 in amino acids: CVSSVGNPGELFF. As DNA, the CDR3 is TGTGTCAGCAGTGTAGGAAACCCCGGGGAGCTGTTTTTT.

This clonotype appeared many times. This rearrangement joins TRBV7-2 to TRBJ2-3; 8 bases are a match to TRBD2. The junction had 9 bases not matched to a gene; V was cut back by 5 bases and J by 2 bases. The germline CDR1 and CDR2 sequences are SGHTA and FQGNSA. CDR3 size: 16 residues. CDR3 coding DNA: TGTGCCAGCAGCGCGGGGGGCGGGGGAAACACAGATACGCAGTATTTT. It encodes CASSAGGGGNTDTQYF.

Only a few counts were recorded for this clonotype. The chain recombines TRBV20-1 with TRBJ1-2; 7 bases line up with TRBD1. The CDR3 loop spans 13 amino acids. Germline values: CDR1 DFQATT, CDR2 SNEGSKA (reference sequence). The trim removed 6 bases at V and 4 bases at J, leaving 8 bases unmatched. CDR3 bases: TGCAGTGCGCCCGACAGGGAGGGCTATGGCTACACCTTC. Its translation is CSAPDREGYGYTF.